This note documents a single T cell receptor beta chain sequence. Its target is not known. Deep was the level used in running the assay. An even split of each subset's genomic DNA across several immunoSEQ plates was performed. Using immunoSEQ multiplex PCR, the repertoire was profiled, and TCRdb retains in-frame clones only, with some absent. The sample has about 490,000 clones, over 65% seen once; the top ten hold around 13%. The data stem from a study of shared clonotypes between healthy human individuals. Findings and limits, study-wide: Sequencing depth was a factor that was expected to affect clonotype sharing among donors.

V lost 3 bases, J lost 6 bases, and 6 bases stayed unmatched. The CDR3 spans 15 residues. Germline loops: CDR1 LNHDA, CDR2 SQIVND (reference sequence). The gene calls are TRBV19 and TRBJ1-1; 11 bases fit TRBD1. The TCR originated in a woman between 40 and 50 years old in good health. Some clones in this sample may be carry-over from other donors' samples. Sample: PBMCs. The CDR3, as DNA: TGTGCCAGTAGTATCGAGGGACAGGGGGGATCTGAAGCTTTCTTT. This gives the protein CASSIEGQGGSEAFF.